This T cell receptor beta chain came from a study of blood T cell repertoires in COVID-19. Looking at the study overall: Some COVID-19 samples were acute and others convalescent; all came from the United States, Italy and Spain. T cells, B-cell-depleted T cells, or PBMCs supplied cDNA or gDNA.

Original methodology: From reference gene primer amplification, estimates of nucleated cell counts were derived. Sequenced by immunoSEQ multiplex PCR; TCRdb stores in-frame clones only, minus some. That table supplies the V and J calls and clone size; D and trimming were determined from the DNA. The repertoire includes hundreds of thousands of clones, around 86% of them detected once, and approximately 6.2% sits in the top ten. Recruited during active infection, patients (from Seattle) were subsequently followed longitudinally. The CDR3 is made up of 14 amino acids. CDR1 and CDR2 (germline): GTSNPN, SVGIG (reference sequence). Deletions cut 5 bases from V and 4 bases from J, with 16 bases between.

The sequenced sample consisted of peripheral blood. This receptor was taken from a woman older than 75 with COVID-19, enrolled during active disease. This chain connects TRBV30 to TRBJ2-3; perhaps TRBD1 as D (6 bases). CDR3 loop: CAWGSGHSADTQYF. DNA of the CDR3: TGTGCCTGGGGATCGGGACATTCGGCAGATACGCAGTATTTT.